These 19 T cell receptor beta chains were sequenced from one sample in a study of T cell changes during pregnancy in multiple sclerosis. Only in-frame clones appear in the TCRdb table, and some are missing; sequencing was by immunoSEQ multiplex PCR. The sample holds approximately 20,000 clones, 80% to 90% seen once. The source was CD8+ T cells from peripheral blood mononuclear cells, collected in the third trimester of pregnancy. The receptors were gathered from a female donor in good health, enrolled as a control in a pregnancy study.

V usage is TRBV7-9 and J usage is TRBJ2-7; D is ambiguous. CDR1 SEHNR and CDR2 FQNEAQ come from the germline V gene (reference sequence). The V end lost 4 bases, the J end lost 2 bases, and 9 bases lay between the germline ends. The CDR3 length is 13 residues. The CDR3: CASSSSRTYEQYF. DNA for the CDR3: TGTGCCAGCAGCTCGTCCAGGACCTACGAGCAGTACTTC.

The V and J genes are TRBV7-9 and TRBJ1-1, with 9 bases identical to TRBD1. The junction had 1 base not matched to a gene; V was cut back by 5 bases and J by 6 bases. The CDR3 has 12 residues. CDR1 SEHNR and CDR2 FQNEAQ come from the germline V gene (reference sequence). In DNA, the CDR3 is TGTGCCAGCAGCCACAGGGGGCCTGAAGCTTTCTTT. This gives the protein CASSHRGPEAFF.

The J gene is TRBJ2-7, the V gene TRBV9, with a tentative D call TRBD1 (6 bases). The germline CDR1 and CDR2 sequences are SGDLS and YYNGEE. This CDR3 region has 14 residues. Trimming took off 0 bases at V and 1 base at J, with 8 bases between the two ends. The CDR3 DNA reads as TGTGCCAGCAGCGTAGAGGACAGTTCCTACGAGCAGTACTTC. Amino acids: CASSVEDSSYEQYF.

The chain employs TRBV27 and TRBJ2-7; D uncertain. CDR3 size: 12 residues. V dropped 8 bases and J dropped 2 bases, with 10 bases sitting between them. Germline V lookup: CDR1 MNHEY, CDR2 SMNVEV (reference sequence). CDR3 residues: CASQKTAYEQYF. As DNA, the CDR3 is TGTGCCAGCCAGAAAACCGCCTACGAGCAGTACTTC.

The genes are TRBV6-4 and TRBJ1-1, with D maybe TRBD1 (6 bases). The CDR3 runs to 15 residues. The ends were cut back, 9 bases at V and 7 bases at J, with 24 bases in the middle. The germline gives CDR1 MRHNA, CDR2 SNTAGT. CDR3 in DNA: TGTGCCAGTAAAAAGGCTGCGGGAGGGGGAGATGAAGCTTTCTTT. It translates to CASKKAAGGGDEAFF.

The chain uses TRBV5-1 and TRBJ2-1; 9 bases agree with TRBD2. This CDR3 comprises 15 residues. J lost 7 bases, V lost 0 bases, and 5 bases had no gene match. The germline V gene has CDR1 SGHRS and CDR2 YFSETQ. CDR3: CASSLAGSGGNEQFF. DNA for the CDR3: TGCGCCAGCAGCTTGGCGGGTAGCGGGGGTAATGAGCAGTTCTTC.

The DNA for the CDR3 is TGTGCCAGCAGCTTGGGGCAGATCTATGGCTACACCTTC. Translated: CASSLGQIYGYTF. The genes are TRBV5-8 and TRBJ1-2; D is undetermined. V was cut by 0 bases and J by 4 bases, with 7 bases left in between. The CDR3 is 13 amino acids. Germline CDR1 SGHTS, CDR2 YDEGEE.

The rearrangement uses TRBV7-8 and TRBJ1-2, with TRBD1 as a possible D gene (6 bases). From germline, CDR1 is SGHVS and CDR2 FQNEAQ. The CDR3 contains 15 residues. V was pared by 3 bases and J by 4 bases, with 15 bases between. The CDR3 region is CASSFPTGGGYGYTF. CDR3 sequence (DNA): TGTGCCAGCAGCTTCCCAACGGGGGGCGGCTATGGCTACACCTTC.

This chain uses TRBV4-3 with TRBJ2-1, with a tentative D call TRBD1 (6 bases). CDR1 and CDR2 from the germline V gene are LGHNA and YSLEER. Deletions cut 0 bases from V and 2 bases from J, with 8 bases between. The CDR3 covers 15 residues. The CDR3 region is CASSQEAGAYNEQFF. The CDR3 DNA is TGCGCCAGCAGCCAAGAGGCAGGGGCCTACAATGAGCAGTTCTTC.

This sequence joins TRBV28 and TRBJ2-5; TRBD2 might be the D (7 bases). This CDR3 contains 16 residues. The germline V gene has CDR1 MDHEN and CDR2 SYDVKM. Trimming removed 3 bases at V and 5 bases at J, with 19 bases between. The CDR3 DNA sequence: TGTGCCAGCAGTTTGTATCTGGCGGGGGCCGGGGAGACCCAGTACTTC. Translating gives CASSLYLAGAGETQYF.

The chain couples TRBV7-3 to TRBJ1-1, with TRBD1 as a possible D gene (6 bases). The V gene's germline CDR1 is SGHTA and CDR2 FQGTGA. Trimming pared 5 bases from V and 6 bases from J, leaving 22 bases between. This CDR3 comprises 16 residues. CDR3 DNA: TGTGCCAGCAGCGCAGTGCCCTGGGACACTAGTTCTGAAGCTTTCTTT. Its protein is CASSAVPWDTSSEAFF.

The genes are TRBV15 and TRBJ1-2; no clear D gene. Germline V lookup: CDR1 LNHNV, CDR2 YYDKDF (reference sequence). The ends were cut back, 6 bases at V and 4 bases at J, with 15 bases in the middle. The CDR3 sequence is 14 residues long. The CDR3, as DNA: TGTGCCACCAGGGCGGGAGCAGACCCCTATGGCTACACCTTC. Translating gives CATRAGADPYGYTF.

V is TRBV28 and J is TRBJ2-5; D remains ambiguous. Per germline, CDR1 MDHEN and CDR2 SYDVKM. The length of the CDR3 is 14 residues. The germline V and J ends were trimmed by 7 bases and 6 bases, with 18 bases remaining between them. For the CDR3, the DNA is TGTGCCAGCACCGATCGGCAGGATGGAAAGACCCAGTACTTC. This encodes CASTDRQDGKTQYF.

The chain links TRBV7-6 to TRBJ2-1; perhaps TRBD2 as D (6 bases). V was trimmed by 2 bases and J by 4 bases, leaving 18 bases between them. The length of the CDR3 is 17 residues. Per germline, CDR1 SGHVS and CDR2 FNYEAQ. DNA of the CDR3: TGTGCCAGCAGCTTAAAAAATTTTGCGGGGACTTACAATGAGCAGTTCTTC. Translated: CASSLKNFAGTYNEQFF.

Concerning this clone itself: Sequence at one end of the junction differs from germline and may be a read error. The V gene is TRBV28, the J gene TRBJ1-5, with TRBD1 as a possible D gene (6 bases). Germline-derived CDR1 and CDR2 are MDHEN and SYDVKM. CDR3 size: 15 residues. The CDR3 reads CASSFLGATNRPQHF. The DNA for the CDR3 is TGTGCCAGCAGTTTCCTGGGGGCAACTAATCGGCCCCAGCATTTT.

The rearrangement joins TRBV9 to TRBJ1-3, with D unresolved. The CDR3 has 13 amino acids. Germline CDR1 SGDLS, CDR2 YYNGEE. V was shortened by 5 bases and J by 2 bases, with 8 bases between the two germline ends. Written as DNA, the CDR3 is TGTGCCAGCAGTACCACTCCTGGAAACACCATATATTTT. Its translation: CASSTTPGNTIYF.

This clone has just one count. The chain recombines TRBV28 with TRBJ2-7, with TRBD1 matching over 7 bases. V was clipped by 5 bases and J by 2 bases; unmatched bases: 6. CDR1 and CDR2 from the germline V gene are MDHEN and SYDVKM. CDR3 length equals 14 residues. The CDR3 region is CASSLQGTTYEQYF. CDR3 DNA sequence: TGTGCCAGCAGTCTACAGGGGACGACCTACGAGCAGTACTTC.

The rearrangement links TRBV7-8 to TRBJ2-3; 11 bases fit TRBD2. CDR1 SGHVS and CDR2 FQNEAQ come from the germline V gene. The CDR3 has 16 residues. J was trimmed by 1 base and V by 5 bases; bases with no gene match: 5. In nucleotides, the CDR3 is TGTGCCAGCAGCGCGGCGACTAGCGGGGGCACAGATACGCAGTATTTT. It specifies CASSAATSGGTDTQYF.

The V gene is TRBV5-6, the J gene TRBJ2-7; D perhaps matches TRBD2 (7 bases). The CDR3 sequence is 16 residues long. Germline lookup yields CDR1 SGHDT and CDR2 YYEEEE. Trimming removed 6 bases at V and 2 bases at J, with 21 bases between. DNA for the CDR3: TGTGCCAGCATTCCGTTGGGGGGGGCAAGCCCCTACGAGCAGTACTTC. Translated, it gives CASIPLGGASPYEQYF.